This TCR beta chain comes out of a study of Graves' ophthalmopathy and Graves' hyperthyroidism. The length of the CDR3 is 16 residues. V lost 1 base and J lost 2, with 14 bases in between. RNA transcripts provided the template for amplifying TCR beta CDR3 regions. Investigators did first-round RT-PCR with HTBI primers, then second-round multiplex PCR. TCRdb ran MiXCR on the multiplex PCR reads and lists one entry per CDR3 protein. The top ten hold around 6.9% of the sample, which has 620,000 or so distinct CDR3 sequences, over 20% seen once. Eligible hyperthyroidism cases comprised new diagnoses of under 2 months' duration in individuals aged 18 to 65.

The chain combines TRBV12-3 or TRBV12-4 with TRBJ2-5; D unclear. The receptor comes from a young woman with stable Graves' hyperthyroidism. Some clones in this sample may be carry-over from other donors' samples. Sequenced input: peripheral blood. CDR3 DNA: TGTGCCAGCAGTTTAGGGCAGGCCGTGGGGCAAGAGACCCAGTACTTC. Encoded protein: CASSLGQAVGQETQYF.